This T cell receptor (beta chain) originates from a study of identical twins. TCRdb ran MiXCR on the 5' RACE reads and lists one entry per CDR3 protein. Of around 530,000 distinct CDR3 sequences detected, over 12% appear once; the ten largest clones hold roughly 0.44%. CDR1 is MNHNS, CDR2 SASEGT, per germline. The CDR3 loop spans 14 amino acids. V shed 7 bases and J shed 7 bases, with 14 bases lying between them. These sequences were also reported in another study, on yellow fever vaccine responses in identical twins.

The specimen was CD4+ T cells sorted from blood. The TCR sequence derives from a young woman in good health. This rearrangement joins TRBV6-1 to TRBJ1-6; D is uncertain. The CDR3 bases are TGTGCCAGCACCGCTTATTGGGCGAATTCACCCCTCCACTTT. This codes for CASTAYWANSPLHF.